This T cell receptor beta chain was retrieved from a study of CD8+ T cells in alopecia areata. Whole-study results and caveats: Having one nonresponder leaves uncertain how baseline CD8+ expansion relates to response. Lesional scalp, especially alopecia totalis/universalis, showed higher clonality than normal scalp.

Once RNA had been extracted, it was reverse transcribed into cDNA to act as the sequencing template. Using immunoSEQ multiplex PCR, the repertoire was profiled, and TCRdb retains in-frame clones only, with some absent. The table lists 250,000 to 350,000 clones, over 45% of them singletons. As to this clone: Its antigen is undetermined.

After removal of 3 bases from V and 6 bases from J, the junction contained 11 bases not matched to a gene. Germline lookup yields CDR1 LGHNA and CDR2 YNFKEQ. This CDR3 comprises 16 residues. The treatment here: oral pan-JAK inhibitor, 5-10 mg twice daily. This receptor was identified in a human donor with alopecia areata. The chain links TRBV4-2 to TRBJ2-3; the match to TRBD2 covers 8 bases. The sample in question was CD4+ T cells sorted from blood, obtained around week 54, from a patient treated with tofacitinib. CDR3: CASSQASGRRGDTQYF. The CDR3 DNA is TGTGCCAGCAGCCAGGCTAGCGGGCGAAGGGGGGATACGCAGTATTTT.